Detailed here is one T cell receptor (beta chain). No antigen is known for it. The sample holds no much larger clone one base away, and base qualities are not on file. In the paper's terms, the time point label means: cycle 4 day 1 (C4D1), after about 6 weeks of nivolumab. Every trial patient had relapsed following autologous stem cell transplantation, and prior brentuximab vedotin exposure was what differed among cohorts A, B and C. A total of about 51 patients with relapsed/refractory classical Hodgkin lymphoma made up the trial cohort, and each patient's best overall response was complete response, partial response or progressive disease. In the multi-cohort phase II CheckMate 205 trial, trial patients received single-agent nivolumab. An independent review committee assessed best overall response by applying the 2007 International Working Group response criteria. Trial PBMCs were collected just before the start of nivolumab (C1D1) and during therapy at cycle 2 day 1 and cycle 4 day 1. Peripheral blood was collected in 8 mL Vacutainer Cell Preparation Tubes, from which PBMCs were isolated by centrifugation and then cryopreserved.

CDR1 and CDR2, looked up from the germline V gene, are SGHTA and FQGNSA. The CDR3 contains 12 residues, cysteine and phenylalanine counted. The CDR3 DNA has 36 bases and is translated from base 1. The junction carries 0 bases between V and J, which are trimmed by 2 bases and 0 bases respectively. The Qiagen DNeasy kit was used to extract genomic DNA both from unsorted PBMCs and from the negatively selected CD4+ and CD8+ fractions. TCR beta CDR3 regions were amplified by immunoSEQ multiplex PCR using primers annealing to V and J segments. A synthetic immune receptor repertoire was used to minimize amplification bias, and any residual bias was removed computationally once sequencing was done. In the source study's methods: Custom Python scripts were used to quantify repertoire diversity as the Shannon entropy index. Unsorted, CD4+ and CD8+ repertoires were analyzed separately, except for combined analyses in which CD4+ and CD8+ sequences were merged in silico. A clone counted as expanded when the clone's frequency after treatment rose at least 2-fold relative to C1D1, and clones undetected at baseline were given a pseudocount of 0.5. Clones with 0 or 1 copy at C1D1 were defined as singleton clones, while clones with 2 or more copies were defined as non-singleton clones. Clones expanded in unsorted samples were annotated as CD4+, CD8+ or unknown by matching protein sequences in sorted samples from the same patient. Wilcoxon tests on paired samples were used to test diversity changes from C1D1 to C4D1. TCRdb limited this immuneACCESS table to in-frame rearrangements with V and J called. A share of clones is missing; checked studies link under half to unresolved V genes, and the rest is unexplained. V and J calls and clone size are given by that table; D and trimming were obtained from the DNA. The sample profile shows about 64,000 clones; 91% of them were found once. Together, the top ten hold about a tenth of the sample.

This specimen comes from a study of PD-1 blockade in classical Hodgkin lymphoma (dated by TCRdb to the early 2020s). With respect to the entire study: Nivolumab dosing was 3 mg/kg intravenously every 2 weeks, continuing until either disease progression or unacceptable toxicity. The study used TCR beta sequencing and CyTOF to define a peripheral blood immune signature of response to PD-1 blockade in classical Hodgkin lymphoma.

General conclusions and limits of the study: A significant rise by C4D1 was seen in CD4+ but not CD8+ TCR diversity (p=0.0027 vs p=0.16), with the rise being most apparent in complete responders (p=0.02). Lower diversity was observed in patients in whom nivolumab was started less than 1 year after ASCT, and these patients were excluded from later analyses so that confounding by immune reconstitution would be avoided. The study covered only a single clinical trial cohort, and the causes of the repertoire differences, possibly disease activity or prior therapy, were still not defined. Trial patients achieving complete response had baseline diversity similar to newly diagnosed patients, whereas partial responders and progressors had significantly lower diversity. Baseline TCR diversity was reported to be lower in newly diagnosed patients than in healthy donors, and even lower in relapsed/refractory patients.

This chain is built from TRBV7-2 and TRBJ2-3; the D gene remains uncertain. The sequence was obtained from a human donor with classical Hodgkin lymphoma. The sample in question was peripheral blood mononuclear cells (PBMCs), obtained before the fourth cycle of nivolumab. At the DNA level, the sequence is TGTGCCAGCAGCTTAAGCACAGATACGCAGTATTTT. It is translated as CASSLSTDTQYF.